These 18 T cell receptor beta chains originate from one sample sequenced in a study of T cells in Graves' hyperthyroidism and ophthalmopathy. Authors of the study amplified TCR beta CDR3 regions from RNA transcripts. First-round RT-PCR with HTBI primers amplified the TCR CDR3 region. TCRdb reprocessed the multiplex PCR reads with MiXCR, giving one entry per CDR3 protein. The sample has approximately 490,000 distinct CDR3 sequences, roughly 23% seen once. Source material: blood. These receptors all stem from a woman in her 70s with Graves' ophthalmopathy.

This clonotype has only a few counts. V gene TRBV12-5 combines with J gene TRBJ1-4; weak D call: TRBD1 (5 bases). Trimming removed 0 bases at V and 5 bases at J, with 16 bases between. This CDR3 spans 17 amino acids. Germline V gene lookup returns CDR1 LGHNT and CDR2 FRNRAP. This CDR3 reads CASGLVLRPGPNEKLFF. CDR3 nucleotide sequence: TGTGCTAGTGGTTTGGTACTTCGGCCAGGGCCGAATGAAAAACTGTTTTTT.

For this clonotype: A clone one base away is much larger, so this may be a read error. The CDR3 carries no conserved terminal phenylalanine or tryptophan, so it likely arises from a read error. The chain has TRBV12-3 or TRBV12-4 and TRBJ2-1, with D unclear. With 6 bases removed from V and 8 bases from J, the gap between germline ends came to 20 bases. The CDR3 extends over 15 amino acids. CDR3 coding DNA: TGTGCCAGCAGCCCGGACCGATCGACCCCCCATGAGCAGTTCCTC. This translates into CASSPDRSTPHEQFL.

The V and J genes are TRBV5-1 and TRBJ2-2; D is possibly TRBD1 or TRBD2 (6 bases each). Germline CDR1 SGHRS, CDR2 YFSETQ. The CDR3 consists of 14 residues. V shed 5 bases and J shed 1 base, with 9 bases lying between them. The CDR3 coding sequence is TGCGCCAGCAGGGCGGGACAGAACACCGGGGAGCTGTTTTTT. The encoded protein is CASRAGQNTGELFF.

This clonotype was counted many times. The CDR3 spells CASSLTPLFNNEQFF. CDR3 coding DNA: TGTGCCAGCAGCTTAACCCCCCTCTTTAACAATGAGCAGTTCTTC. The rearrangement links TRBV11-2 to TRBJ2-1, with D uncertain. Germline V gene data show CDR1 as SGHAT and CDR2 as FQNNGV. V lost 2 bases to trimming and J lost 5 bases, with 13 bases between them. This CDR3 has 15 amino acids.

The J gene is TRBJ2-1, the V gene TRBV9; 8 nucleotides agree with TRBD2. CDR1 is SGDLS, CDR2 YYNGEE, per germline. CDR3 length equals 15 residues. The V and J ends lost 0 bases and 5 bases, in that order; junction bases with no gene match: 4. The chain's CDR3 is CASSVVSGSNNEQFF. The CDR3 coding sequence is TGTGCCAGCAGCGTAGTGAGCGGGAGCAACAATGAGCAGTTCTTC.

This chain joins TRBV9 and TRBJ2-7; 8 bases line up with TRBD2. Germline values: CDR1 SGDLS, CDR2 YYNGEE. The CDR3 contains 14 residues. Trimming at V came to 0 bases and at J to 9 bases, leaving 8 bases not matched to a gene. CDR3 sequence: CASSVGTSGLGQYF. DNA for the CDR3: TGTGCCAGCAGCGTAGGTACTAGCGGTCTTGGGCAGTACTTC.

This clonotype was found many times. The V call is TRBV18, the J call TRBJ2-7; 9 nucleotides agree with TRBD1. The length of the CDR3 is 15 residues. Germline V gene data show CDR1 as KGHSH and CDR2 as LQKENI. The ends lost 4 bases at V and 6 bases at J; junction bases unmatched: 10. The CDR3 nucleotides read TGTGCCAGCTCACTAAAAGGACAGGGGCCGGGCGAGCAGTACTTC. Amino acid sequence: CASSLKGQGPGEQYF.

This chain connects TRBV12-3 or TRBV12-4 to TRBJ2-1; TRBD1 is a possible D gene (6 bases). The CDR3 loop spans 21 amino acids. V lost 3 bases and J 3 bases, leaving 30 bases between the germline ends. CDR3 sequence reads: CASSFGVGARGSRPFYNEQFF. The CDR3 DNA sequence: TGTGCCAGCAGTTTCGGTGTAGGGGCGAGGGGGAGCCGACCCTTCTACAATGAGCAGTTCTTC.

In the case of this clonotype: Germline and junction disagree at one end, which may indicate a read error. The CDR3 bases are TGTGCCAGCAGTCCTGAACGGGGCCCCCAAGAGACCCGGTACTTC. The encoded protein is CASSPERGPQETRYF. The rearrangement joins TRBV5-4 to TRBJ2-5; tentatively, D is TRBD1 or TRBD2 (5 bases each). The germline gives CDR1 SGHNT, CDR2 YYREEE (reference sequence). The CDR3 loop spans 15 amino acids.

This clonotype was seen a handful of times. This rearrangement joins TRBV10-3 to TRBJ1-2, with TRBD1 as a possible D gene (5 bases). Trimming left V 3 bases short and J 5 bases short, with 10 bases between. Per germline, CDR1 ENHRY and CDR2 SYGVKD. This CDR3 comprises 13 residues. The CDR3, as DNA: TGTGCCATCAGTGAAAGGGGTCTGTATGGCTACACCTTC. Translated: CAISERGLYGYTF.

This chain uses TRBV12-3 or TRBV12-4 with TRBJ2-7, with D possibly matching TRBD1 (6 bases). The V end was cut by 5 bases, the J end by 3 bases, with 14 bases between. The CDR3 is 14 residues long. CDR3 protein: CASSPSGTFYEQYF. CDR3 nucleotides: TGTGCCAGCAGTCCCTCCGGGACATTCTACGAGCAGTACTTC.

This clonotype was found many times. The V call is TRBV20-1, the J call TRBJ2-3; TRBD2 matches at 12 bases. The CDR3 extends over 15 amino acids. With 4 bases clipped from V and 3 bases from J, the junction kept 5 bases outside the gene matches. Germline V CDR1 and CDR2: DFQATT, SNEGSKA (reference sequence). The CDR3 reads CSAIRTSGITDTQYF. CDR3 in DNA: TGCAGTGCTATACGGACTAGCGGGATAACAGATACGCAGTATTTT.

This clonotype was counted ten times or more. The chain employs TRBV20-1 and TRBJ1-1; the D gene is possibly TRBD1 (6 bases). Germline V CDR1 and CDR2: DFQATT, SNEGSKA (reference sequence). Trimming stripped 0 bases from V and 4 bases from J, with 21 bases between. The CDR3 covers 17 residues. This CDR3 reads CSARDLGDMRGSTEAFF. CDR3 sequence (DNA): TGCAGTGCTAGAGATCTGGGGGACATGAGGGGATCCACTGAAGCTTTCTTT.

The rearrangement joins TRBV7-9 to TRBJ2-7; 8 bases map to TRBD1. The CDR3 length is 15 residues. V lost 3 bases to trimming and J lost 3 bases; unmatched junction nucleotides: 7. The germline V gene has CDR1 SEHNR and CDR2 FQNEAQ (reference sequence). The CDR3 is CASSFWDRTLYEQYF. The CDR3 nucleotides are TGTGCCAGCAGCTTCTGGGACAGGACTCTCTACGAGCAGTACTTC.

J is TRBJ2-6 and V is TRBV4-3; no firm D call. The germline CDR1 and CDR2 sequences are LGHNA and YSLEER. This CDR3 is 17 amino acids long. With 2 bases removed from V and 0 bases from J, the gap between germline ends came to 11 bases. The CDR3 nucleotides read TGCGCCAGCAGCCAAAACCCGTCCTTCTCTGGGGCCAACGTCCTGACTTTC. It specifies CASSQNPSFSGANVLTF.

The J gene is TRBJ1-2, the V gene TRBV5-1; D may be TRBD1 (5 bases). This CDR3 is built from 14 residues. V was clipped by 0 bases and J by 8 bases, with 14 bases between them. The germline gives CDR1 SGHRS, CDR2 YFSETQ. CDR3 amino acids: CASSLGRDGGGYTF. Here the CDR3 DNA reads TGCGCCAGCAGCTTGGGCAGGGATGGAGGCGGCTACACCTTC.

The chain joins TRBV3-1 to TRBJ2-7, with a tentative D call TRBD1 (5 bases). Trimming stripped 3 bases from V and 6 bases from J, with 9 bases between. Per the germline V gene, CDR1 is LGHDT and CDR2 is YNNKEL (reference sequence). This CDR3 has 12 residues. CDR3: CASSHLQGEQYF. CDR3 DNA sequence: TGTGCCAGCAGCCACCTTCAGGGCGAGCAGTACTTC.

The chain carries TRBV7-8 and TRBJ2-5; TRBD2 aligns across 8 bases. The CDR3 length is 16 residues. V was clipped by 4 bases and J by 5 bases; unmatched bases: 12. Germline V CDR1 and CDR2: SGHVS, FQNEAQ. The CDR3 sequence is CASSYGLAGLGETQYF. In DNA, the CDR3 is TGTGCCAGCAGCTATGGGCTAGCGGGCCTGGGGGAGACCCAGTACTTC.